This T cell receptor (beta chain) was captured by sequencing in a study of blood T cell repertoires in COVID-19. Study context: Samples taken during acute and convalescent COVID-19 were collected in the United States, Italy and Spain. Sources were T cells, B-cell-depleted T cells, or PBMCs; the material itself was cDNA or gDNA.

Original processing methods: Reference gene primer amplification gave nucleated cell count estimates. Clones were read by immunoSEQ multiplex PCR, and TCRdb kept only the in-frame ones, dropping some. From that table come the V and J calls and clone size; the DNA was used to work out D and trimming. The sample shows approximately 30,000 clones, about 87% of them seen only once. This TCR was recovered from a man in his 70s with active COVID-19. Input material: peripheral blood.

The CDR3: CASSYLALNQPQHF. CDR3 sequence (DNA): TGTGCCAGCAGTTACTTGGCCTTGAATCAGCCCCAGCATTTT. The genes are TRBV6-6 and TRBJ1-5; D remains ambiguous. CDR1 is MNHNY and CDR2 is SVGAGI in the germline V gene (reference sequence). Trimming removed 1 base at V and 4 bases at J, with 8 bases between. The CDR3 covers 14 residues.